This TCR beta chain was captured by sequencing in a study of T cells in Graves' hyperthyroidism and ophthalmopathy. This CDR3 spans 14 amino acids. With 2 bases removed from V and 3 bases from J, the gap between germline ends came to 12 bases. Per the germline V gene, CDR1 is SGHTS and CDR2 is YDEGEE. This clonotype was picked up a small number of times. No antigen is known for it. RNA transcripts were the template for amplifying TCR beta CDR3 regions. Carried out on the TCR CDR3, a first-round RT-PCR used the HTBI primer set. Using its own MiXCR run on the multiplex PCR reads, TCRdb lists one record per CDR3 protein. This table has around 540,000 distinct CDR3 sequences, under 60% appearing once. Diagnosis of hyperthyroidism was new in patients aged 18 to 65, and its duration was under 2 months. Exclusion of a patient resulted from uncontrolled infection, other autoimmune disease, pregnancy or lactation. Diagnosis rested on symptoms, serum thyroxine and TRAb, thyroid ultrasound, and orbital computed tomography.

Findings and limits, study-wide: Prediction of ophthalmopathy progression came a median 6.5 months pre-onset.

This TCR was sampled from a young woman with Graves' hyperthyroidism. The chain joins TRBV5-8 to TRBJ2-7; D unresolved. Sequencing was performed on peripheral blood or thyroid tissue (not recorded which). The CDR3 DNA is TGTGCCAGCAGCTTCGTGGAACAATACTACGAGCAGTACTTC. Protein product: CASSFVEQYYEQYF.